These 17 T cell receptor beta chains were all obtained from the same sample, sequenced in a study of CD8 T cells in Susac syndrome. It was with random hexamers that roughly 0.45 to 1 ug RNA was reverse transcribed. TCRdb used MiXCR to reprocess the immunoSEQ multiplex PCR reads, holding one entry per CDR3 protein. The top ten hold 0.3% of the sample, which has around 95,000 distinct CDR3 sequences, 95% seen once. Material for sequencing was CD8+ T cells from PBMCs. The receptor source for this set is a human donor with Susac syndrome.

The chain couples TRBV10-3 to TRBJ2-1; 10 bases match TRBD2. The CDR3 sequence is 15 residues long. Trimming took 7 bases from V and 5 from J; bases not matched to a gene: 8. In germline, CDR1 is ENHRY, CDR2 SYGVKD. CDR3 in DNA: TGTGCCATCACCTCACCGGGACTAGCGAACAATGAGCAGTTCTTC. Its protein is CAITSPGLANNEQFF.

This chain connects TRBV20-1 to TRBJ1-3, with D perhaps TRBD1 (6 bases). This CDR3 spans 14 amino acids. V was shortened by 3 bases and J by 2 bases, with 11 bases between the two germline ends. The germline CDR1 and CDR2 sequences are DFQATT and SNEGSKA (reference sequence). The CDR3 sequence: CSASKGETGNTIYF. In nucleotides, the CDR3 is TGCAGTGCTAGTAAGGGGGAAACTGGAAACACCATATATTTT.

The chain couples TRBV20-1 to TRBJ2-1; D could derive from TRBD1 or TRBD2 (5 bases each). CDR3 length: 12 amino acids. Per germline, CDR1 DFQATT and CDR2 SNEGSKA (reference sequence). Trimming stripped 0 bases from V and 9 bases from J, with 9 bases between. CDR3 in DNA: TGCAGTGCTAGAGAAGGGGAGTCTGAGCAGTTCTTC. This translates into CSAREGESEQFF.

The chain recombines TRBV13 with TRBJ2-5; unclear D gene. The germline V and J ends were trimmed by 0 bases and 5 bases, with 10 bases remaining between them. Per the germline V gene, CDR1 is PRHDT and CDR2 is FYEKMQ (reference sequence). The length of the CDR3 is 14 residues. In nucleotides, the CDR3 is TGTGCCAGCAGCTTAGGTCGGTTGGTTGAGACCCAGTACTTC. Protein product: CASSLGRLVETQYF.

The V gene is TRBV12-3 or TRBV12-4, the J gene TRBJ2-1; D uncertain. The ends were cut back, 5 bases at V and 8 bases at J, with 10 bases in the middle. The CDR3 totals 12 residues. Here the CDR3 reads CASSPLGYEQFF. The CDR3 DNA follows: TGTGCCAGCAGTCCCCTGGGTTATGAGCAGTTCTTC.

The chain is built from TRBV29-1 and TRBJ2-6, with D uncertain. The germline gives CDR1 SQVTM, CDR2 ANQGSEA. This CDR3 spans 18 amino acids. Trimming took 0 bases from V and 1 from J, leaving 16 bases between them. CDR3 protein: CSVEDLHVVGSGANVLTF. CDR3 nucleotide sequence: TGCAGCGTTGAAGATCTTCACGTAGTGGGGTCTGGGGCCAACGTCCTGACTTTC.

This rearrangement joins TRBV20-1 to TRBJ2-1; D might be TRBD1 or TRBD2, each matching 6 bases. Germline CDR1 and CDR2: DFQATT and SNEGSKA (reference sequence). The CDR3 is made up of 14 amino acids. V was pared by 6 bases and J by 2 bases, with 14 bases between. Here the CDR3 reads CSARVGGPYNEQFF. DNA of the CDR3: TGCAGTGCCCGGGTTGGGGGGCCCTACAATGAGCAGTTCTTC.

The chain recombines TRBV20-1 with TRBJ2-7, with 8 bases aligning to TRBD2. With V trimmed by 6 bases and J by 1 base, 8 bases remained unmatched. Germline V lookup: CDR1 DFQATT, CDR2 SNEGSKA (reference sequence). This CDR3 spans 14 amino acids. The CDR3 loop is CSAHSIAGSYEQYF. The CDR3 region has the DNA TGCAGTGCCCACTCGATAGCGGGATCCTACGAGCAGTACTTC.

The CDR3 here is CASSISGYYNEQFF. CDR3 nucleotides: TGTGCCAGCAGTATCTCCGGCTACTACAATGAGCAGTTCTTC. The chain recombines TRBV6-4 with TRBJ2-1; D not certain. Trimming cost V 5 bases and J 3 bases, with 11 bases left between them. This CDR3 has 14 amino acids. Germline CDR1 MRHNA, CDR2 SNTAGT.

The V gene is TRBV7-2, the J gene TRBJ1-6; 8 nucleotides align to TRBD1. Trimming cost V 4 bases and J 10 bases; bases outside gene matches: 6. CDR1 and CDR2 from the germline V gene are SGHTA and FQGNSA. The CDR3 is made up of 14 amino acids. CDR3: CASSSGQGLSPLHF. The CDR3 nucleotides are TGTGCCAGCAGCTCCGGACAGGGACTATCACCCCTCCACTTT. The entire variable domain, with the rest obtained from reference TRBV7-2 and TRBJ1-6, is as follows: GAGVSQSPSNKVTEKGKDVELRCDPISGHTALYWYRQSLGQGLEFLIYFQGNSAPDKSGLPSDRFSAERTGGSVSTLTIQRTQQEDSAVYLCASSSGQGLSPLHFGNGTRLTVT.

The chain recombines TRBV13 with TRBJ1-1, with 9 bases identical to TRBD1. The V and J ends lost 5 bases and 6 bases, in that order; junction bases with no gene match: 10. The CDR3 has 15 residues. Germline CDR1 and CDR2: PRHDT and FYEKMQ (reference sequence). The CDR3 here is CASSKAGTGSSEAFF. CDR3 DNA: TGTGCCAGCAGCAAAGCCGGGACAGGGAGCTCTGAAGCTTTCTTT. The variable domain in full, with the rest retrieved from reference TRBV13 and TRBJ1-1, is AAGVIQSPRHLIKEKRETATLKCYPIPRHDTVYWYQQGPGQDPQFLISFYEKMQSDKGSIPDRFSAQQFSDYHSELNMSSLELGDSALYFCASSKAGTGSSEAFFGQGTRLTVV.

The chain combines TRBV6-6 with TRBJ2-5; TRBD1 is a possible D gene (6 bases). Trimming pared 7 bases from V and 1 base from J, leaving 13 bases between. CDR3 length: 14 residues. The germline V gene encodes CDR1 MNHNY and CDR2 SVGAGI (reference sequence). In DNA, the CDR3 is TGTGCCAGCACCAGGGGCGAATTCCAAGAGACCCAGTACTTC. The encoded protein is CASTRGEFQETQYF.

V usage is TRBV14 and J usage is TRBJ2-1; TRBD2 aligns across 13 bases. The CDR3 covers 12 residues. Germline values: CDR1 SGHDN, CDR2 FVKESK. The trim removed 8 bases at V and 14 bases at J, leaving 6 bases unmatched. CDR3 protein: CASSGLAGREFF. CDR3 bases: TGTGCCAGCTCGGGACTAGCGGGGCGGGAGTTCTTC.

The chain recombines TRBV19 with TRBJ2-1, with D unresolved. The length of the CDR3 is 13 residues. In germline, CDR1 is LNHDA, CDR2 SQIVND (reference sequence). The V gene lost 1 base and the J gene lost 4 bases, with 5 bases spanning the gap. The CDR3 here is CASSIGPYNEQFF. The CDR3 nucleotides read TGTGCCAGTAGTATAGGTCCATACAATGAGCAGTTCTTC.

This chain links TRBV20-1 with TRBJ2-1; D gene unclear. The CDR3 covers 15 residues. Trimming cost V 0 bases and J 9 bases, with 18 bases left between them. Germline CDR1 DFQATT, CDR2 SNEGSKA (reference sequence). The CDR3 region has the DNA TGCAGTGCTAGAGACTCGCATGTTAGAGGCCGTGAGCAGTTCTTC. Translating gives CSARDSHVRGREQFF.

This chain's CDR3 is CSVDGGDWGEQYF. The DNA for the CDR3 is TGCAGCGTTGACGGGGGGGACTGGGGGGAGCAGTACTTC. This sequence joins TRBV29-1 and TRBJ2-7, with 8 bases aligning to TRBD2. J gave up 7 bases and V 3 bases, and 8 bases lay outside the gene matches. The CDR3 is 13 residues long. Germline V gene data show CDR1 as SQVTM and CDR2 as ANQGSEA.

This chain uses TRBV7-9 with TRBJ2-5; either TRBD1 or TRBD2 may fit D (6 bases each). The CDR3 has 15 amino acids. The ends were cut back, 2 bases at V and 5 bases at J, with 15 bases in the middle. Per germline, CDR1 SEHNR and CDR2 FQNEAQ (reference sequence). CDR3 coding DNA: TGTGCCAGCAGCTTACCGGGGGCGCTGCGGGAGACCCAGTACTTC. It yields the protein CASSLPGALRETQYF.